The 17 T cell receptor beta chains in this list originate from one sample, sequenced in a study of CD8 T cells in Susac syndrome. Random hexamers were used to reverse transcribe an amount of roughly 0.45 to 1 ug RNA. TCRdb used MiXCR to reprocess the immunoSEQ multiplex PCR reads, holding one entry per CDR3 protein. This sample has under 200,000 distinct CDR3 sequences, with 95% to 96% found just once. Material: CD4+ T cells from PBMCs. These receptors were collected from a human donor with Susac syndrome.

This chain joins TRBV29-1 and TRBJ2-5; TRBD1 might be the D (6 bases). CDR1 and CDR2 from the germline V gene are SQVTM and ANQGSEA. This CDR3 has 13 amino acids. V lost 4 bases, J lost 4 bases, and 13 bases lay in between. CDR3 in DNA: TGCAGCGTTGGTGACAGGTTGGGAGAGACCCAGTACTTC. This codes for CSVGDRLGETQYF.

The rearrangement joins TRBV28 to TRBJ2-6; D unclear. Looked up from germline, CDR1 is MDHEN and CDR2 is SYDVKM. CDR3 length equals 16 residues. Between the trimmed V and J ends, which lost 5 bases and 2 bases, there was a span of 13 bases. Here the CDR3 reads CASSPRGGTGANVLTF. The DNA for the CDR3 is TGTGCCAGCAGTCCCCGTGGTGGGACTGGGGCCAACGTCCTGACTTTC.

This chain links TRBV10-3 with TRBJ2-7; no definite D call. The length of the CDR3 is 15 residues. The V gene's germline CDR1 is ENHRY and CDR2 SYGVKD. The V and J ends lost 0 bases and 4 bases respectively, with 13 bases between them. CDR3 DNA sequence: TGTGCCATCAGTGAGTCCCAAGGATATTGGTACGAGCAGTACGTC. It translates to CAISESQGYWYEQYV.

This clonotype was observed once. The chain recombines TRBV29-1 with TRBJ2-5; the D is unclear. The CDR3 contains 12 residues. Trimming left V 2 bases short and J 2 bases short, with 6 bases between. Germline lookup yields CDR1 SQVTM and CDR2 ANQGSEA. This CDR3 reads CSVELGQETQYF. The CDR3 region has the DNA TGCAGCGTTGAACTAGGGCAAGAGACCCAGTACTTC.

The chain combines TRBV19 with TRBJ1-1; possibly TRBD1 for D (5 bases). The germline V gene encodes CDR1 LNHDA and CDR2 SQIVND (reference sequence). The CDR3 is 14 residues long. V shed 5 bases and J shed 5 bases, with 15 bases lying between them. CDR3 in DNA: TGTGCCAGTAGTCCCGGGGCCCTCGGGACTGAAGCTTTCTTT. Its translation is CASSPGALGTEAFF.

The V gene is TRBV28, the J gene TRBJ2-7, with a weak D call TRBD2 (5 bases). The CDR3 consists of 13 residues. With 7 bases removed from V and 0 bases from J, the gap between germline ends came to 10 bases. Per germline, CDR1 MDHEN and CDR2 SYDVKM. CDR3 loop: CASTLTSSYEQYF. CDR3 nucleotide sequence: TGTGCCAGCACCCTTACTAGCTCCTACGAGCAGTACTTC.

The CDR3 bases are TGCAGTGCTAGAAGCAGGGTTACCGGGGAGCTGTTTTTT. Translated, it gives CSARSRVTGELFF. The J gene is TRBJ2-2, the V gene TRBV20-1; D may be TRBD1 (5 bases). Germline assignment: CDR1 DFQATT and CDR2 SNEGSKA (reference sequence). V was pared by 2 bases and J by 5 bases, with 9 bases between. This CDR3 region has 13 residues.

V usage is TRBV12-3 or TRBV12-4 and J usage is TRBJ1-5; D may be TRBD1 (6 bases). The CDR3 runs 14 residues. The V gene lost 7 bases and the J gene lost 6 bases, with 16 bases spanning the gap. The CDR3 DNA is TGTGCCAGCACCTGGGCGGGGGGCGGTCAGCCCCAGCATTTT. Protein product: CASTWAGGGQPQHF.

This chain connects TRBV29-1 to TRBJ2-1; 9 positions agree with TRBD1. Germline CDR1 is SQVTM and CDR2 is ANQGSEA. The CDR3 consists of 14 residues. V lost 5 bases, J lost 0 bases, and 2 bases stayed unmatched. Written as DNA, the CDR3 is TGCAGCGTTTTGGGACAGGGCTCCTACAATGAGCAGTTCTTC. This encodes CSVLGQGSYNEQFF.

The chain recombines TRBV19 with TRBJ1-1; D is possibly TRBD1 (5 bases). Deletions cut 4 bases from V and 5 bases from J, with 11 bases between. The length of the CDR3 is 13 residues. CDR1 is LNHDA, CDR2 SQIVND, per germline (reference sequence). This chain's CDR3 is CASSRGYGTEAFF. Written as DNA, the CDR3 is TGTGCCAGTAGTAGGGGCTACGGTACTGAAGCTTTCTTT.

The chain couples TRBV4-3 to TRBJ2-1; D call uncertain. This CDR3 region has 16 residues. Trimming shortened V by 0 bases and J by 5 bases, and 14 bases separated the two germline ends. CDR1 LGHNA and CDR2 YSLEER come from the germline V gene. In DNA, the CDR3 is TGCGCCAGCAGCCAAGAAAATGCGGCCCCAAACAATGAGCAGTTCTTC. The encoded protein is CASSQENAAPNNEQFF.

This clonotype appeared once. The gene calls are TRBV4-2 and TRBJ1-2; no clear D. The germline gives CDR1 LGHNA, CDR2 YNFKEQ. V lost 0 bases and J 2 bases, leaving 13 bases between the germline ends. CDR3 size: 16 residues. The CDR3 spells CASSQDGREENYGYTF. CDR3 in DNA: TGTGCCAGCAGCCAAGATGGTCGGGAGGAGAACTATGGCTACACCTTC.

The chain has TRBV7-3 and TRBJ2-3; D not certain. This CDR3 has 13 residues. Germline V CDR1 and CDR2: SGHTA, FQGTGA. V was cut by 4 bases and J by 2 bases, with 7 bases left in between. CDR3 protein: CASSSMATDTQYF. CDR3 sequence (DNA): TGTGCCAGCAGCTCGATGGCCACAGATACGCAGTATTTT.

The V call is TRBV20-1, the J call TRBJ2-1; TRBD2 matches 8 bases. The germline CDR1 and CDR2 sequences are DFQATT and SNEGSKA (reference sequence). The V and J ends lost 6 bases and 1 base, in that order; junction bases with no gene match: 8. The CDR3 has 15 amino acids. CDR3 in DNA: TGCAGTGCGAAACTAGCGGAAGGATCCTACAATGAGCAGTTCTTC. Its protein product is CSAKLAEGSYNEQFF.

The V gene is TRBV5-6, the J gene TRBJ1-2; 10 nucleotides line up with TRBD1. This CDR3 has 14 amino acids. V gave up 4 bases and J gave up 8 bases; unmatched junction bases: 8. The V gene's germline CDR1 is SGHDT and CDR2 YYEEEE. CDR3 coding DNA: TGTGCCAGCAGCATCCCTGGGACAGGGGCGGGCTACACCTTC. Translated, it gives CASSIPGTGAGYTF.

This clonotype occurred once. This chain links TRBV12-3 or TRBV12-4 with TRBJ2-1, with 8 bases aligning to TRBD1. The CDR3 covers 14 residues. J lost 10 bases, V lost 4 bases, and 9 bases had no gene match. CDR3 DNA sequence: TGTGCCAGCAGTTCCGCAGGGACAGGATCCGAGCAGTTCTTC. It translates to CASSSAGTGSEQFF.

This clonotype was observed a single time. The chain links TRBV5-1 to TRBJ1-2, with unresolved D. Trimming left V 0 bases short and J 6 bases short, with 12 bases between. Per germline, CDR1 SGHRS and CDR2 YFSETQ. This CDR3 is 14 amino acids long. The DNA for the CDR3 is TGCGCCAGCAGCTTGGTCGGACCAGAGCATGGCTACACCTTC. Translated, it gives CASSLVGPEHGYTF.